This T cell receptor beta chain was observed in a study of T cell responses to AZD1222 COVID-19 vaccine. Assay used: immunoSEQ multiplex PCR; TCRdb lists only in-frame clones, some missing. This sample yields 60,000 to 70,000 clones, of which roughly four fifths are seen a single time; approximately 5.4% belongs to the top ten. V gave up 1 base and J gave up 8 bases, with 17 bases separating them. CDR1 SGHRS and CDR2 YFSETQ come from the germline V gene. The CDR3 has 15 amino acids. This TCR was recovered from an adult in good health. The sample consisted of peripheral blood, taken on day 0 of AZD1222 vaccination. The chain has TRBV5-1 and TRBJ2-3; TRBD2 might be the D (5 bases). The CDR3 spells CASSLNPELGGTQYF. DNA of the CDR3: TGCGCCAGCAGCTTGAACCCTGAACTAGGTGGTACGCAGTATTTT.